This T cell receptor beta chain was captured in a study of blood T cells in healthy people across ages. Trimming removed 6 bases at V and 2 bases at J, with 20 bases between. This CDR3 has 16 amino acids. Germline V gene data show CDR1 as DFQATT and CDR2 as SNEGSKA (reference sequence). Findings of the study overall: Donors of long life had a larger count of naive CD4+ cells and greater diversity than aged donors.

Ranging in age from roughly 6 to 100, the donors were healthy Caucasian individuals from Russia. This clonotype was counted a few times. The antigen remains unidentified. Then a second PCR, running roughly 7 to 11 cycles, was carried out with a sample-barcoded 5' primer and a J-beta primer mix. Each cDNA was tagged by a template-switch adaptor containing 12 random nucleotides. TCRdb re-derived calls from the 5' RACE reads in MiXCR, one entry per CDR3 protein. Here the sample spans about 1.1 million distinct CDR3 sequences, around two fifths being singletons. Sequenced input: blood. The sequence came from a man between 18 and 29 years old in good health. The V and J genes are TRBV20-1 and TRBJ1-5, with D tentatively TRBD1 (6 bases). In nucleotides, the CDR3 is TGCAGTGCCCCTTTATCCGGGGGCCAGGGCAATCAGCCCCAGCATTTT. This codes for CSAPLSGGQGNQPQHF.